Presented here are 22 T cell receptor beta chains from one specimen sequenced in a study of cytomegalovirus exposure and HLA in healthy donors. PCR used 60 Vbeta primers and 13 Jbeta primers. Produced via immunoSEQ multiplex PCR; TCRdb's table is partial and in-frame only. The table has 180,000 or so clones, approximately 85% seen once. Source material: PBMCs. The receptors stem from a man aged 18 to 35 in good health and CMV-seropositive.

V gene TRBV7-9 combines with J gene TRBJ1-3; 7 bases align to TRBD1. The trim removed 7 bases at V and 2 bases at J, leaving 11 bases unmatched. Germline V lookup: CDR1 SEHNR, CDR2 FQNEAQ (reference sequence). CDR3 length: 16 amino acids. This CDR3 is CASTPPGGRTGNTIYF. The DNA for the CDR3 is TGTGCCAGCACCCCACCAGGGGGAAGAACTGGAAACACCATATATTTT.

The chain couples TRBV7-8 to TRBJ1-4, with a weak D call TRBD1 (5 bases). V lost 5 bases to trimming and J lost 4 bases, with 14 bases between them. Per the germline V gene, CDR1 is SGHVS and CDR2 is FQNEAQ. The CDR3 runs to 15 residues. The CDR3 here is CASSITGVHNEKLFF. In DNA form, the CDR3 reads TGTGCCAGCAGCATCACAGGTGTCCATAATGAAAAACTGTTTTTT.

This clone was observed a handful of times. This rearrangement joins TRBV5-5 to TRBJ1-2; possible D gene TRBD1, 6 bases. This CDR3 is built from 12 residues. Germline CDR1 reads SGHKS; CDR2 reads YYEKEE (reference sequence). V lost 3 bases and J 3 bases, leaving 6 bases between the germline ends. The DNA for the CDR3 is TGTGCCAGCAGCTACAGGGACTATGGCTACACCTTC. It translates to CASSYRDYGYTF.

The count of this clone is one. V gene TRBV7-3 combines with J gene TRBJ2-1; a possible D gene is TRBD1 (5 bases). V lost 5 bases to trimming and J lost 4 bases, with 9 bases between them. Looked up from germline, CDR1 is SGHTA and CDR2 is FQGTGA. The CDR3 contains 13 residues. The CDR3 sequence is CASSTRQYNEQFF. The CDR3 DNA is TGTGCCAGCAGCACGCGACAGTACAATGAGCAGTTCTTC. Variable domain in full (rest from reference TRBV7-3 and TRBJ2-1): GAGVSQTPSNKVTEKGKYVELRCDPISGHTALYWYRQSLGQGPEFLIYFQGTGAADDSGLPNDRFFAVRPEGSVSTLKIQRTERGDSAVYLCASSTRQYNEQFFGPGTRLTVL.

V usage is TRBV6-1 and J usage is TRBJ2-2, with 8 nucleotides matching TRBD2. The CDR3 length is 14 residues. Germline V gene lookup returns CDR1 MNHNS and CDR2 SASEGT. The trim removed 7 bases at V and 5 bases at J, leaving 6 bases unmatched. CDR3 sequence: CASTGGGMTGELFF. CDR3 coding DNA: TGTGCCAGCACTGGCGGGGGGATGACCGGGGAGCTGTTTTTT.

J is TRBJ2-5 and V is TRBV11-2, with 8 positions matching TRBD1. This CDR3 region has 15 residues. The J segment lost 2 bases and the V segment lost 6 bases, leaving 8 bases of the junction unmatched. The V gene's germline CDR1 is SGHAT and CDR2 FQNNGV. CDR3 region: CASSSIRGRQETQYF. DNA for the CDR3: TGTGCCAGCAGTTCTATCAGGGGGCGGCAAGAGACCCAGTACTTC.

The gene calls are TRBV5-4 and TRBJ1-6, with 9 bases aligning to TRBD1. CDR1 and CDR2 (germline): SGHNT, YYREEE (reference sequence). Losses at the gene ends were 2 bases for V and 11 bases for J; bases not matched to a gene: 8. The CDR3 is 15 amino acids. This chain's CDR3 is CASSLPGQGYAPLHF. Here the CDR3 DNA reads TGTGCCAGCAGCTTACCGGGACAGGGTTATGCACCCCTCCACTTT.

The chain has TRBV11-3 and TRBJ1-4; D not resolved. V was trimmed by 0 bases and J by 7 bases, leaving 12 bases between them. This CDR3 is 15 amino acids long. Germline CDR1 reads SGHNT; CDR2 reads YENEEA. The CDR3 protein is CASSLEIGSGEKLFF. In nucleotides, the CDR3 is TGTGCCAGCAGCTTAGAAATCGGGTCGGGTGAAAAACTGTTTTTT.

The chain carries TRBV5-1 and TRBJ1-6; D may be TRBD1 (6 bases). There are 16 residues in the CDR3. With 4 bases removed from V and 9 bases from J, the gap between germline ends came to 20 bases. In germline, CDR1 is SGHRS, CDR2 YFSETQ. The CDR3 is CASSHTGSKSPSPLHF. CDR3 in DNA: TGCGCCAGCAGCCACACAGGGTCCAAATCCCCTTCACCCCTCCACTTT.

This clone has only a few counts. The chain carries TRBV5-4 and TRBJ1-2; 8 nucleotides line up with TRBD1. With 4 bases clipped from V and 6 bases from J, the junction kept 11 bases outside the gene matches. The germline V gene encodes CDR1 SGHNT and CDR2 YYREEE (reference sequence). The CDR3 consists of 15 residues. The CDR3 sequence is CASSRDRSGGDGYTF. Here the CDR3 DNA reads TGTGCCAGCAGCCGGGATCGTTCAGGGGGCGATGGCTACACCTTC.

CDR3 nucleotides: TGTGCCAGCAGCCAGGACAGAAATCAGCCCCAGCATTTT. Translating gives CASSQDRNQPQHF. The chain is built from TRBV7-8 and TRBJ1-5, with a weak D call TRBD1 (6 bases). This CDR3 has 13 residues. The germline V gene has CDR1 SGHVS and CDR2 FQNEAQ. V was pared by 5 bases and J by 4 bases, with 9 bases between.

The chain links TRBV7-2 to TRBJ2-7; 7 bases line up with TRBD2. The germline CDR1 and CDR2 sequences are SGHTA and FQGNSA. This CDR3 has 14 amino acids. The trim removed 3 bases at V and 2 bases at J, leaving 4 bases unmatched. The CDR3 reads CASSLGLLTYEQYF. In nucleotides, the CDR3 is TGTGCCAGCAGCTTGGGACTACTCACCTACGAGCAGTACTTC.

The rearrangement uses TRBV25-1 and TRBJ1-5; maybe TRBD1 (6 bases). V lost 9 bases and J 1 base, leaving 13 bases between the germline ends. The CDR3 spans 14 residues. CDR1 MGHDK and CDR2 SYGVNS come from the germline V gene. The CDR3 spells CARGVRGSNQPQHF. For the CDR3, the DNA is TGTGCCAGGGGCGTTAGGGGGAGCAATCAGCCCCAGCATTTT.

This clone was found a few times. As DNA, the CDR3 is TGCGCCAGCAGCCAAGAGGGAGAGGGGAACACTGAAGCTTTCTTT. It codes for CASSQEGEGNTEAFF. The chain joins TRBV4-3 to TRBJ1-1, with no clear D. The V gene lost 0 bases and the J gene lost 1 base, with 9 bases spanning the gap. Germline V gene lookup returns CDR1 LGHNA and CDR2 YSLEER. The CDR3 has 15 amino acids.

The chain recombines TRBV7-9 with TRBJ1-1, with 7 bases fitting TRBD1. Trimming at V came to 5 bases and at J to 12 bases, leaving 9 bases not matched to a gene. Per germline, CDR1 SEHNR and CDR2 FQNEAQ (reference sequence). The CDR3 contains 12 residues. The CDR3 region has the DNA TGTGCCAGCAGCGGGGACAGAGCGGAATCTTTCTTT. Amino acids: CASSGDRAESFF. Full variable domain (missing parts from reference TRBV7-9 and TRBJ1-1): DTGVSQNPRHKITKRGQNVTFRCDPISEHNRLYWYRQTLGQGPEFLTYFQNEAQLEKSRLLSDRFSAERPKGSFSTLEIQRTEQGDSAMYLCASSGDRAESFFGQGTRLTVV.

The V call is TRBV4-3, the J call TRBJ2-5, with D maybe TRBD1 (6 bases). The CDR3 sequence is 14 residues long. CDR1 and CDR2 (germline): LGHNA, YSLEER. Trimming cost V 2 bases and J 3 bases, with 10 bases left between them. The CDR3 loop is CASSQNREKETQYF. In nucleotides, the CDR3 is TGCGCCAGCAGCCAAAACAGGGAAAAAGAGACCCAGTACTTC.

This clone has a handful of counts. The chain is built from TRBV4-1 and TRBJ2-3; 8 nucleotides align to TRBD2. Germline V gene data show CDR1 as MGHRA and CDR2 as YSYEKL. The length of the CDR3 is 14 residues. V lost 8 bases and J lost 2; bases outside the gene matches: 6. CDR3 amino acids: CASSKAGDTDTQYF. CDR3 in DNA: TGCGCCAGCTCAAAAGCGGGGGACACAGATACGCAGTATTTT.

The V gene is TRBV5-1, the J gene TRBJ2-1; D might be TRBD1 (6 bases). Germline values: CDR1 SGHRS, CDR2 YFSETQ. This CDR3 is 15 amino acids long. V was shortened by 2 bases and J by 6 bases, with 15 bases between the two germline ends. CDR3 sequence reads: CASSLAGRGANEQFF. CDR3 sequence (DNA): TGCGCCAGCAGCTTAGCTGGCAGGGGAGCCAATGAGCAGTTCTTC.

The gene calls are TRBV5-1 and TRBJ2-7; D gene uncertain. The CDR3 consists of 15 residues. Trimming removed 4 bases at V and 3 bases at J, with 17 bases between. From germline, CDR1 is SGHRS and CDR2 YFSETQ. CDR3 coding DNA: TGCGCCAGCAGCCCGCTCAGTGATATTGGCTACGAGCAGTACTTC. Its protein product is CASSPLSDIGYEQYF. Full variable domain (outside the CDR3, taken from reference TRBV5-1 and TRBJ2-7): KAGVTQTPRYLIKTRGQQVTLSCSPISGHRSVSWYQQTPGQGLQFLFEYFSETQRNKGNFPGRFSGRQFSNSRSEMNVSTLELGDSALYLCASSPLSDIGYEQYFGPGTRLTVT.

The genes are TRBV9 and TRBJ2-5; TRBD1 matches 7 bases. The DNA end lines up better with TRBJ2-7; the J call may be wrong. CDR3 size: 15 residues. Germline V gene sequence: CDR1 SGDLS, CDR2 YYNGEE. The CDR3 loop reads CASSGGQIDTYEQYF. CDR3 sequence (DNA): TGTGCCAGCAGCGGGGGACAGATTGATACCTACGAGCAGTACTTC.

The gene calls are TRBV5-8 and TRBJ2-5, with TRBD1 matching 8 bases. Trimming cost V 4 bases and J 5 bases; bases outside gene matches: 13. The CDR3 spans 16 residues. The germline gives CDR1 SGHTS, CDR2 YDEGEE. The CDR3 loop is CASSRKQGEISETQYF. In DNA form, the CDR3 reads TGTGCCAGCAGCCGGAAACAGGGGGAAATTTCCGAGACCCAGTACTTC.

V and J are TRBV19 and TRBJ1-6; 7 nucleotides match TRBD1. V lost 10 bases and J lost 5; bases outside the gene matches: 5. The V gene's germline CDR1 is LNHDA and CDR2 SQIVND (reference sequence). This CDR3 comprises 13 residues. In DNA, the CDR3 is TGTGCCACCTGGGACAGCAATAATTCACCCCTCCACTTT. It specifies CATWDSNNSPLHF.